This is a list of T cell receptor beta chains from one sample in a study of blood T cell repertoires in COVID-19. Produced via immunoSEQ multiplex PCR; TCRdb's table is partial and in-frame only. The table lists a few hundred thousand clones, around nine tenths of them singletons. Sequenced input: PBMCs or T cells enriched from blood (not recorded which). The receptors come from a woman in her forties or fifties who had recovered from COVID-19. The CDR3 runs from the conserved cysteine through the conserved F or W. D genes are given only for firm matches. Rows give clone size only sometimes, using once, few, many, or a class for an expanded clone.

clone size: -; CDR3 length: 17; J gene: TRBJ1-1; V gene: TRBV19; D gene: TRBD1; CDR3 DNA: TGTGCCAGTAGTTCACAGGGGGCGCGGGGAATGAACACTGAAGCTTTCTTT; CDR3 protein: CASSSQGARGMNTEAFF
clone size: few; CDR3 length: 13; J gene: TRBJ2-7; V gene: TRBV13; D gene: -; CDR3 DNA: TGTGCCAGCAGCCTGCAGGGGAACTACGAGCAGTACTTC; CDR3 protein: CASSLQGNYEQYF
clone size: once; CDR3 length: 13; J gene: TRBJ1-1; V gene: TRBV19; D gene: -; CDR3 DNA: TGTGCCAGTAGTATAGGACAGCACACTGAAGCTTTCTTT; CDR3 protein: CASSIGQHTEAFF
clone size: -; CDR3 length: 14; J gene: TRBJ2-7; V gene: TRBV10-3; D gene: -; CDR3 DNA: TGTGCCATCAGTGAGCAGGAGCGGTCCTACGAGCAGTACTTC; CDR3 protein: CAISEQERSYEQYF
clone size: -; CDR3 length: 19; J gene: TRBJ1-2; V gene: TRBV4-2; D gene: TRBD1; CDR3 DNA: TGTGCCAGCAGCCAAGAATTTGGAGGCAGGGGGCGCCGTAACTATGGCTACACCTTC; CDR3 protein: CASSQEFGGRGRRNYGYTF
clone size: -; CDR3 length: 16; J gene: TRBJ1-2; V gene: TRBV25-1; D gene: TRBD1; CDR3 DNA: TGTGCCAGCGGGGCCCGAATTGCGGGGACAGGCTATGGCTACACCTTC; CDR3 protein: CASGARIAGTGYGYTF
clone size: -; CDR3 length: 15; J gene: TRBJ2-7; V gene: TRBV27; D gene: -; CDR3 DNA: TGTGCCAGCAGTTTCACAGGGTTGGGGCCCTACGAGCAGTACTTC; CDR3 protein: CASSFTGLGPYEQYF
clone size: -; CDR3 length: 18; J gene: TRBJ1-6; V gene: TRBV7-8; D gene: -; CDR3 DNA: TGTGCCAGCAGTTCGGAGGGAGGTCTGAGCTCCTATAATTCACCCCTCCACTTT; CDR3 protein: CASSSEGGLSSYNSPLHF
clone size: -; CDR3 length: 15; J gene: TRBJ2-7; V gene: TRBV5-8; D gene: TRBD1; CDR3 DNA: TGTGCCAGCAGCTTGATGGGACAGGGGTACTACGAGCAGTACTTC; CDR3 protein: CASSLMGQGYYEQYF
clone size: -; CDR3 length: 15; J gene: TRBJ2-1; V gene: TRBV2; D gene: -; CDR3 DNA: TGTGCCAGCAGCGCAGGGCTAGGAACCTACAATGAGCAGTTCTTC; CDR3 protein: CASSAGLGTYNEQFF
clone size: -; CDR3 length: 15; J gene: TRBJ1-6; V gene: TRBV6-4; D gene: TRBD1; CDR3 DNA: TGTGCCAGCAGTCCGGGACAGGGGTTCGGTTCACCCCTCCACTTT; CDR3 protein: CASSPGQGFGSPLHF
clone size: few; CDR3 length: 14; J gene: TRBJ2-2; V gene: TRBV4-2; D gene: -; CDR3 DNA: TGTGCCAGCAGCCAAGATCCCGGGACCGGGGAGCTGTTTTTT; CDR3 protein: CASSQDPGTGELFF
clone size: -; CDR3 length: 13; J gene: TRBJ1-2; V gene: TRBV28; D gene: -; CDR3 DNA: TGTGCCAGCAGTAAGGACAGTTCCTATGGCTACACCTTC; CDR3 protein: CASSKDSSYGYTF
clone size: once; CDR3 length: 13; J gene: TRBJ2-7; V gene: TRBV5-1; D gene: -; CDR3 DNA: TGCGCCAGCGGGACACAGGGAAAGGACGAGCAGTACTTC; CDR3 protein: CASGTQGKDEQYF
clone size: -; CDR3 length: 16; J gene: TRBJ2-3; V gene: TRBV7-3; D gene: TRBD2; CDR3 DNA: TGTGCCAGCAGCTTTCCTAGCGGGGGGGGCACAGATACGCAGTATTTT; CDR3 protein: CASSFPSGGGTDTQYF
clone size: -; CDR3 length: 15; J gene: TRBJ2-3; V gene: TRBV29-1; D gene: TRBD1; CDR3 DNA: TGCAGCGTTCTCGGACAGGGCCGGCGCACAGATACGCAGTATTTT; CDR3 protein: CSVLGQGRRTDTQYF
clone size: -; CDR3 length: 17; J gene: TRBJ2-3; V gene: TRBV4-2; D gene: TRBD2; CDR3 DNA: TGTGCCAGCAGCCACCTCGGACTAGCGACCTGGACAGATACGCAGTATTTT; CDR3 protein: CASSHLGLATWTDTQYF
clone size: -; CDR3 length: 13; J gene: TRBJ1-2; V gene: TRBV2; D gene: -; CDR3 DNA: TGTGCCAGCAAGGTGGGGCAGGGCTCGGGCTACACCTTC; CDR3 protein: CASKVGQGSGYTF
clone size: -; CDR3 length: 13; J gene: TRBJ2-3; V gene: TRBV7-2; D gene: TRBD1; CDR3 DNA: TGTGCCAGCAGCGCACAGGGGGGAGATACGCAGTATTTT; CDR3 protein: CASSAQGGDTQYF
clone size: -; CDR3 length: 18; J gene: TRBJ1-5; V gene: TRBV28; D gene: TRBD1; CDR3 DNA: TGTGCCAGCAGGGATGGGGACAGGGGGCGACGGAGCAATCAGCCCCAGCATTTT; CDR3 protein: CASRDGDRGRRSNQPQHF
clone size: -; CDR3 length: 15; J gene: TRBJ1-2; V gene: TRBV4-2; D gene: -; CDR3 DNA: TGTGCCAGCAGCCAGCCCCGGGACATATCATATGGCTACACCTTC; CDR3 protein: CASSQPRDISYGYTF
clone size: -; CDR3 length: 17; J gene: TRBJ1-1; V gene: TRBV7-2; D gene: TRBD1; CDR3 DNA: TGTGCCAGCAGCCGGGAGCTCCGGGACAGGGCTAACACTGAAGCTTTCTTT; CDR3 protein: CASSRELRDRANTEAFF
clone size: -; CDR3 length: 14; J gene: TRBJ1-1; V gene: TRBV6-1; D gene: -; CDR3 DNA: TGTGCCAGCAGTGAAGTGGAGACTCGCACTGAAGCTTTCTTT; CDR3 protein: CASSEVETRTEAFF
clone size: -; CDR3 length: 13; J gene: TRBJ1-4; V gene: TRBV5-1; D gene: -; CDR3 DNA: TGCGCCAGCAGCTCGTATCCGGGTGAAAAACTGTTTTTT; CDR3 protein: CASSSYPGEKLFF
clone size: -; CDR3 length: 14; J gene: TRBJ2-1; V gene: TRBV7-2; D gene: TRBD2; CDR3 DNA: TGTGCCAGCAGCTTAAAGCGGGGCTACAATGAGCAGTTCTTC; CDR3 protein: CASSLKRGYNEQFF
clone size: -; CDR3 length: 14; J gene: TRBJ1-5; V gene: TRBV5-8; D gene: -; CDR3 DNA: TGTGCCAGCAGCTTGGCGAGGAGTCGTCAGCCCCAGCATTTT; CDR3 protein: CASSLARSRQPQHF
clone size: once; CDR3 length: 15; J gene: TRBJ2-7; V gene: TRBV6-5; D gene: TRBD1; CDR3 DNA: TGTGCCAGCAGTTACGAGGGGGCTCGGGGAAACGAGCAGTACTTC; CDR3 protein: CASSYEGARGNEQYF
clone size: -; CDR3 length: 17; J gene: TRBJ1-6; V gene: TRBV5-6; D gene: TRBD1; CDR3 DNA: TGTGCCAGCAGTTCTTCCGGGACAGGGGATTTCGGTTCACCCCTCCACTTT; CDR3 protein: CASSSSGTGDFGSPLHF
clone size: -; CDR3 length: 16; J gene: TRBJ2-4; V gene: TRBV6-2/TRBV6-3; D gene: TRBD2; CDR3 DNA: TGTGCCAGCAGCCGCCCGACTAGCTTGGCCAAAAACATTCAGTACTTC; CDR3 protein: CASSRPTSLAKNIQYF
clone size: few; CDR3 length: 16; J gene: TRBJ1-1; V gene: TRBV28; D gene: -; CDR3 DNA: TGTGCCAGCAGTCAAATGATGGAGGGACCGAACACTGAAGCTTTCTTT; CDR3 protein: CASSQMMEGPNTEAFF